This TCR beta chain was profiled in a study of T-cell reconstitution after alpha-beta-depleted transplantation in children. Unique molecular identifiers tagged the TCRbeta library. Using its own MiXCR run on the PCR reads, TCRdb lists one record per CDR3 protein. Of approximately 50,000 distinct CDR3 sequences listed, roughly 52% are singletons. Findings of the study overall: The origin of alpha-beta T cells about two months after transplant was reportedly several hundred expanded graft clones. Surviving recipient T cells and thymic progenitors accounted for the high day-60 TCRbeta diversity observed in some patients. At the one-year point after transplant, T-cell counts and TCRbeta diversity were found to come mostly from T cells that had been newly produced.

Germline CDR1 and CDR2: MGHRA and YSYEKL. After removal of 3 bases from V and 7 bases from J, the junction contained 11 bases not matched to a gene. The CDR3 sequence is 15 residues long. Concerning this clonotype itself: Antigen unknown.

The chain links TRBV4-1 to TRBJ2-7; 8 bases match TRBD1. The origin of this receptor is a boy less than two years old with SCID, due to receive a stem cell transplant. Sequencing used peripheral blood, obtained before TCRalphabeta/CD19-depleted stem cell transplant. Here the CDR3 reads CASSQTDRVIWEQYF. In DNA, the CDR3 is TGCGCCAGCAGCCAGACGGACAGGGTGATTTGGGAGCAGTACTTC.